The clone carrying this T cell receptor (beta chain) was observed at least ten times. Its antigen is undetermined. Germline lookup yields CDR1 SGHVS and CDR2 FNYEAQ. V lost 5 bases and J lost 4; bases outside the gene matches: 8. The length of the CDR3 is 16 residues. The entry originates in a study of T-cell reconstitution after alpha-beta-depleted transplantation in children. Study-level findings and limits: Newly produced T cells mostly accounted for T-cell counts and diversity one year post-transplant. For some patients, TCRbeta diversity was high at day 60 because of recipient T cells and thymic progenitors that survived. Several hundred rapidly expanded clones from non-depleted graft cells reportedly supplied alpha-beta T cells about two months post-transplant.

Unique molecular identifiers tagged the TCRbeta library. TCRdb re-called the PCR reads with MiXCR, one entry per CDR3 protein. The top ten clones hold over 15% of a sample with 65,000 to 70,000 distinct CDR3 sequences, approximately 4.4% of them seen once. V usage is TRBV7-6 and J usage is TRBJ1-3; 10 nucleotides line up with TRBD1. The sample was PBMCs, mostly from graft donor cells, taken 180 days after TCRalphabeta/CD19-depleted stem cell transplant. The source of this sequence is a boy under two years old who had a stem cell transplant for acute myeloid leukemia, so the T cells may come from the graft donor. The CDR3 sequence: CASSPTGTGAGNTIYF. CDR3 nucleotide sequence: TGTGCCAGCAGCCCGACCGGGACAGGGGCCGGAAACACCATATATTTT.